This T cell receptor (beta chain) was sequenced for a study of CD8+ T cells in alopecia areata. Points from the study as a whole: Many expanded lesional clones persisted in scalp and blood during tofacitinib treatment. The study found TCR sharing across patients less clear than in mice, possibly for HLA reasons.

Treatment here: oral pan-JAK inhibitor, 5-10 mg twice daily. Points on this clone: Its antigen is currently unknown.

Isolated RNA was reverse transcribed into cDNA used as the sequencing template. Assay: immunoSEQ multiplex PCR; the TCRdb copy retains only in-frame clones and omits some. Of about 180,000 clones in the sample, about 61% are singletons; the top ten hold roughly 16%. V was cut by 4 bases and J by 7 bases, with 11 bases left in between. Germline V gene lookup returns CDR1 SGHRS and CDR2 YFSETQ. The CDR3 extends over 13 amino acids. The sequence was obtained from a human donor with alopecia areata. This specimen was CD4+ T cells sorted from blood, taken at approximately week 55, from a patient treated with tofacitinib. The chain joins TRBV5-1 to TRBJ2-2, with D possibly matching TRBD1 (6 bases). CDR3 in DNA: TGCGCCAGCAGCCTACAGGGCGTCGGGGAGCTGTTTTTT. This gives the protein CASSLQGVGELFF.